This TCR beta chain was recorded in a study of beta chain features in type 1 diabetes. Notes on the study in general: Across all four CD4+ subsets, people with type 1 diabetes showed modestly shorter TCRB CDR3s.

There are 14 residues in the CDR3. Per germline, CDR1 MDHEN and CDR2 SYDVKM. V lost 5 bases, J lost 3 bases, and 6 bases stayed unmatched. A word on this clone: What it binds is not known.

The isolated RNA, all of it, was reverse transcribed, so expressed TCRB transcripts were what got sequenced. Some clones are missing from TCRdb's copy, which holds only in-frame ones; the method was immunoSEQ multiplex PCR. The sample has 900,000 or so clones, roughly 15% seen once. What was sequenced was naive CD4+ T cells from blood. The receptor comes from a woman aged 18-29 years in good health. This chain links TRBV28 with TRBJ2-7; 8 bases fit TRBD2. DNA of the CDR3: TGTGCCAGCAGTACTAGCGGACATAACTACGAGCAGTACTTC. Amino acids: CASSTSGHNYEQYF.